The entry below gives a single T cell receptor (beta chain) sequence along with its context. The count of this clonotype is one. Its cognate antigen has yet to be identified. No base quality values were provided; no much bigger clone lies one nucleotide off. A lone read is weak support. This sample stems from a study of T cells in Graves' hyperthyroidism and ophthalmopathy (dated by TCRdb to about 2019). For the study in its entirety: Peripheral blood samples were taken at the time of initial diagnosis, prior to any treatment. In about 6 Graves' hyperthyroidism patients, the study also compared T-cell repertoires from thyroid tissue with T-cell repertoires from blood. The approximately 95 discovery patients were divided at random into training and test sets in a 7:3 ratio. TCR V-J signatures able to tell the groups apart were searched for in a discovery cohort of 100 patients, of whom over 40 had Graves' ophthalmopathy and 57 had stable Graves' hyperthyroidism. Following sampling, methimazole starting at 30 mg daily was given to hyperthyroidism patients, and high-dose intravenous methylprednisolone was given to ophthalmopathy patients. TCR Vbeta CDR3 sequencing of 120 to 150 peripheral blood samples (over 40 ophthalmopathy, 75 to 85 hyperthyroidism and roughly 17 progressor patients) is reported in the paper. An independent validation cohort of 18 to 20 hyperthyroidism patients and approximately 17 patients who later progressed to ophthalmopathy tested prospective prediction of ophthalmopathy.

Stable Graves' hyperthyroidism was defined as the absence of progression to ophthalmopathy over 18 months of follow-up. Hyperthyroidism patients were newly diagnosed, had a disease duration of under 2 months, and were aged 18 to 65 years. Any patient with an uncontrolled infection, another autoimmune disease, pregnancy or lactation was excluded. Diagnoses relied on clinical symptoms, serum thyroxine and TRAb, thyroid ultrasound and orbital computed tomography. Ficoll-Paque density gradient centrifugation was used to isolate PBMCs from about 10 ml of fresh peripheral blood. Trizol reagent was used to extract total RNA, and RNA quality was then checked on an Agilent 2100 Bioanalyzer. The full study reports these points: A model built on a 13 V-J signature distinguished ophthalmopathy from stable hyperthyroidism, reaching roughly 88% sensitivity and around 81% specificity in cross-validation and 80%/75% in testing. In validation, the model predicted progression to ophthalmopathy a median of approximately 6.6 months before onset, with 65% to 71% sensitivity and 72.22% specificity. Most expanded thyroid clonotypes (frequency above 0.001) were also found in blood, which suggests that blood repertoires may mirror thyroid immune responses. No statistical method was used to set the sample size in advance, and investigators knew the group allocation.

TCR beta CDR3 regions were amplified from RNA transcripts. The first round of RT-PCR for the TCR CDR3 was performed with the HTBI primer set and the Qiagen OneStep RT-PCR kit. Libraries were constructed in a second round of multiplex PCR, after which size selection and purification were carried out. Paired-end sequencing of the libraries was performed with 100 bp reads on an Illumina HiSeq2000. The study's own analysis went as follows. SOAPnuke was used to process the raw data, with reads discarded if the reads contained adapters or uncalled bases, had a mean Phred below 15, or lacked an exact constant-primer or identifier match. COPE v1.2.5 was used to merge the high-quality paired reads, and each unique nucleotide sequence was defined as a clonotype. Clonotypes were aligned to IMGT TRBV, TRBD and TRBJ reference segments using MiTCR v1.1. The analysis was restricted to V-J combinations with a frequency above 0.0001, which together covered about 99% of the repertoires. A TCS score was defined as the ratio of F50 (clonal expansion) to E x V (chaos), with BLOSUM62-based TCRdist applied between CDR3 peptides within each V-J. Welch's t-statistics and random forest reduced around 520 V-J features to 10 to 15, which were used in a naive Bayes classifier (R e1071). TCRdb reanalyzed the raw reads on its own, using fastp at Q25 for trimming and MiXCR for clone calling, and kept in-frame beta chains. Every CDR3 protein is listed once, alongside the most common genes and DNA of its rows. In this record, the V and J calls reflect TCRdb's handling and not the investigators' own analysis. This sample lists about 380,000 distinct CDR3 sequences; about 15% were detected once. The leading ten clones occupy roughly 9.6% of the sample.

Specimen: blood. This receptor was identified in a woman in her fifties or sixties with Graves' hyperthyroidism.

The base sequence is TGCAGTGCTAGAGAAGGCCCTAGCGGGAGGGCCGGAAATGAGCAGTTCTTC. Its translation reads: CSAREGPSGRAGNEQFF. The sequence links TRBV20-1 to TRBJ2-1; 12 junctional bases match TRBD2. Taken from cysteine to phenylalanine, the CDR3 has 17 residues. CDR3 DNA is the only sequence kept; it has 51 bases, read in frame from the first base. Trimming accounts for 0 bases at V and 7 bases at J, while the number of junction bases matched to no gene is 10. According to the germline V gene (reference sequence), CDR1 reads DFQATT and CDR2 reads SNEGSKA.